These 10 T cell receptor beta chains were all obtained from the same sample, sequenced in a study of cytomegalovirus exposure and HLA in healthy donors. The primer mix had 60 Vbeta and 13 Jbeta primers. Sequencing was performed with immunoSEQ multiplex PCR; in TCRdb, only in-frame clones are kept and a portion is missing. Seen here are some 160,000 clones, more than 75% observed once, and the top ten hold over 2.5%. The sequencing input was PBMCs. The receptors were sampled from a man aged 25-45 years in good health and CMV-seropositive.

The chain joins TRBV18 to TRBJ2-7, with D tentatively TRBD1 (6 bases). The V end lost 6 bases, the J end lost 6 bases, and 15 bases lay between the germline ends. The germline gives CDR1 KGHSH, CDR2 LQKENI. The CDR3 runs to 13 residues. This CDR3 is CASSLGQGSEQYF. The CDR3 bases are TGTGCCAGCTCCCTCGGTCAGGGGAGCGAGCAGTACTTC.

The chain combines TRBV29-1 with TRBJ2-3, with D possibly being TRBD1 (6 bases). The CDR3 sequence is 13 residues long. The V end lost 5 bases, the J end lost 4 bases, and 13 bases lay between the germline ends. Per the germline V gene, CDR1 is SQVTM and CDR2 is ANQGSEA. The CDR3 DNA reads as TGCAGCGTTCGACTGCAGGGGTCAGATACGCAGTATTTT. This encodes CSVRLQGSDTQYF.

The genes are TRBV4-3 and TRBJ2-1; TRBD2 matches 12 bases. This CDR3 comprises 18 residues. V lost 0 bases and J lost 5; bases outside the gene matches: 8. Germline lookup yields CDR1 LGHNA and CDR2 YSLEER. CDR3 nucleotide sequence: TGCGCCAGCAGCCAAGATACGGGAGGACTAGCGGGGAACAATGAGCAGTTCTTC. Its protein product is CASSQDTGGLAGNNEQFF.

J is TRBJ2-1 and V is TRBV19, with 11 bases that match TRBD1. CDR1 and CDR2 (germline): LNHDA, SQIVND (reference sequence). With V trimmed by 6 bases and J by 6 bases, 4 bases remained unmatched. The CDR3 is 14 amino acids. This chain's CDR3 is CASRTGQGVNEQFF. In DNA form, the CDR3 reads TGTGCCAGTAGGACGGGACAGGGGGTCAATGAGCAGTTCTTC.

The count of this clone is one. The chain links TRBV19 to TRBJ2-5; D might be TRBD1 (6 bases). V gave up 3 bases and J gave up 4 bases, with 21 bases separating them. The CDR3 covers 17 residues. CDR1 and CDR2 (germline): LNHDA, SQIVND (reference sequence). The DNA for the CDR3 is TGTGCCAGTAGTATCGGGTTGAGCAGGGGAATAGGAGAGACCCAGTACTTC. Residues: CASSIGLSRGIGETQYF.

The chain uses TRBV4-1 and TRBJ2-6, with 10 bases lining up with TRBD1. V trimming: 0 bases; J trimming: 8 bases; junction bases outside the gene matches: 10. This CDR3 is built from 18 residues. The germline V gene has CDR1 MGHRA and CDR2 YSYEKL. For the CDR3, the DNA is TGCGCCAGCAGCCAAGAAGGTCCCCTGGACAGGGGGACCAACGTCCTGACTTTC. It encodes CASSQEGPLDRGTNVLTF.

This clone has only a few counts. This chain connects TRBV2 to TRBJ1-1; D perhaps matches TRBD1 (6 bases). Germline V lookup: CDR1 SNHLY, CDR2 FYNNEI. V dropped 9 bases and J dropped 5 bases, with 13 bases sitting between them. The CDR3 spans 12 residues. The CDR3 sequence: CARVQGRTEAFF. DNA of the CDR3: TGTGCCAGGGTACAGGGTAGGACTGAAGCTTTCTTT. The full variable domain, with the rest looked up from reference TRBV2 and TRBJ1-1, is EPEVTQTPSHQVTQMGQEVILRCVPISNHLYFYWYRQILGQKVEFLVSFYNNEISEKSEIFDDQFSVERPDGSNFTLKIRSTKLEDSAMYFCARVQGRTEAFFGQGTRLTVV.

The chain combines TRBV18 with TRBJ2-1; D uncertain. With 3 bases removed from V and 8 bases from J, the gap between germline ends came to 14 bases. Germline V gives CDR1 KGHSH, CDR2 LQKENI. This CDR3 is built from 14 residues. Written as DNA, the CDR3 is TGTGCCAGCTCACCGGGCCTTGCCCCAGATGAGCAGTTCTTC. Its translation: CASSPGLAPDEQFF.

The chain combines TRBV6-5 with TRBJ1-5, with D possibly matching TRBD1 (5 bases). V was shortened by 4 bases and J by 1 base, with 5 bases between the two germline ends. CDR3 length: 13 residues. Germline assignment: CDR1 MNHEY and CDR2 SVGAGI. CDR3 sequence: CASSWGSNQPQHF. DNA for the CDR3: TGTGCCAGCAGTTGGGGCAGCAATCAGCCCCAGCATTTT.

This chain links TRBV27 with TRBJ1-6, with D uncertain. Germline-derived CDR1 and CDR2 are MNHEY and SMNVEV (reference sequence). The V gene lost 3 bases and the J gene lost 7 bases, with 7 bases spanning the gap. The CDR3 is 13 residues long. DNA of the CDR3: TGTGCCAGCAGTTTCCTGGGCAATTCACCCCTCCACTTT. Residues: CASSFLGNSPLHF.